This T cell receptor (beta chain) was recovered during a study of breast tumors, draining lymph nodes, adjacent tissues. The sample holds many counts of this clonotype. Its antigen is still unknown. TCRdb processed the multiplex PCR reads anew with MiXCR; each CDR3 protein has one entry. The sample gives about 80,000 distinct CDR3 sequences, roughly a fifth of which show up once; 2% to 3% is in the top ten. Axillary draining lymph nodes of breast cancer patients supplied the node samples. Per the germline V gene, CDR1 is ENHRY and CDR2 is SYGVKD. The CDR3 is made up of 16 amino acids. With 3 bases removed from V and 0 bases from J, the gap between germline ends came to 11 bases. Study observations and caveats: Findings are consistent with lymph node origin and intratumoral expansion of most tumor T cells. Compared with lymph nodes, tumors were less diverse; compared with nontumor tissue, more. Tumor and nontumor repertoires were significantly more similar in luminal-like than in basal-like breast cancer. The lymph node origin of tumor T cells was framed as consistent with a hypothesis, not demonstrated.

The sequence was obtained from a female donor with breast cancer. Some clones in this sample may be carry-over from other donors' samples. The specimen was axillary lymph node tissue. This chain connects TRBV10-3 to TRBJ1-4, with D possibly matching TRBD1 (5 bases). DNA of the CDR3: TGTGCCATCAGTGATGGGGGGTTCGCAACTAATGAAAAACTGTTTTTT. Translation: CAISDGGFATNEKLFF.